This T cell receptor (beta chain) originates from a study of T-cell reconstitution after alpha-beta-depleted transplantation in children (TCRdb year 2016). For the wider study: The study quantitatively tracked T-cell immune reconstitution after TCRalphabeta/CD19-depleted allogeneic hematopoietic cell transplantation in children using TCR repertoire profiling.

The library relied on PCR. The sequencer was an Illumina HiSeq 2500. To normalize quantification of the TCRbeta repertoire, the TCR libraries were built with molecular barcoding that relied on unique molecular identifiers. Through fastp at Q25 and MiXCR, TCRdb rebuilt clones from the public reads, retaining in-frame beta chains. Duplicate CDR3 protein sequences are folded into a single record with the most common DNA and genes. The sample table records roughly 300,000 distinct CDR3 sequences; more than 9% of these occur just once. Around a quarter of the sample is taken by the ten largest. On this clonotype: Its antigen remains undetermined. No qualities accompany the bases; no much larger clone lies one base away.

According to the study, the label for this sample's treatment or condition signals: allogeneic hematopoietic cell transplantation with graft depleted of TCRalphabeta T cells and CD19 B cells. TCRalphabeta/CD19-depleted allogeneic hematopoietic cell grafts were given to the transplant recipients, all of whom were children. Points the paper makes about the study in general: The apparently early alphabetaT-cell count recovery about two months after transplant was reportedly dependent on only several hundred rapidly expanded clones derived from non-depleted graft cells. The high TCRbeta diversity at day 60 in some patients was ascribed to recipient T cells and intrathymic progenitors that had survived conditioning. The frequencies of hyperexpanded clones fell over the following months, and after one year, T-cell counts and TCRbeta diversity were mostly attributed to newly produced T cells.

The material was peripheral blood, obtained 180 days after TCRalphabeta/CD19-depleted stem cell transplant. The clonotype comes from a male patient aged 2-15 years who had a stem cell transplant for chronic granulomatous disease, so the T cells may come from the graft donor.

The encoded CDR3 is CASSIGSGIAYNEQFF. The DNA sequence is given as TGTGCCAGTAGTATCGGCAGCGGGATAGCCTACAATGAGCAGTTCTTC. The rearranged segments are TRBV19 and TRBJ2-1, and 7 junctional nucleotides match TRBD2. The CDR3 goes from the cysteine to the phenylalanine over 16 residues. The entry retains the CDR3 DNA only, 48 bases that are in frame from base 1. Germline trimming: 3 bases from V, 2 bases from J; junction bases outside gene matches: 7. The germline V gene (reference sequence) supplies CDR1 LNHDA and CDR2 SQIVND.